The 30 T cell receptor beta chains listed next were all sequenced from one sample in a study of blood T cell repertoires in COVID-19. The repertoire was sequenced with immunoSEQ multiplex PCR; TCRdb's copy has only in-frame clones and lacks some. Of 120,000 or so clones listed, 85% were seen once; the top ten hold over 20%. The sequenced sample was peripheral blood. These receptors all stem from a woman older than 75 with acute or convalescent COVID-19.

The chain links TRBV28 to TRBJ1-6; maybe TRBD1 (5 bases). The V and J ends lost 10 bases and 8 bases respectively, with 15 bases between them. Per the germline V gene, CDR1 is MDHEN and CDR2 is SYDVKM. The CDR3 extends over 13 amino acids. CDR3 region: CANSQQVDSPLHF. CDR3 nucleotide sequence: TGTGCCAACTCGCAACAGGTTGATTCACCCCTCCACTTT.

The CDR3 DNA is TGTGCCAGCAGCTCGACAGGGGCCGGCTATGGCTACACCTTC. As protein: CASSSTGAGYGYTF. V gene TRBV5-5 combines with J gene TRBJ1-2, with 8 bases matching TRBD1. The CDR3 is 14 residues long. The germline gives CDR1 SGHKS, CDR2 YYEKEE (reference sequence). The J segment lost 4 bases and the V segment lost 3 bases, leaving 5 bases of the junction unmatched.

V is TRBV28 and J is TRBJ1-2; D not certain. This CDR3 contains 14 residues. V lost 8 bases, J lost 3 bases, and 16 bases lay in between. Germline V lookup: CDR1 MDHEN, CDR2 SYDVKM. The CDR3, as DNA: TGTGCCAGCCGGGGAGGTGGAGGATACTATGGCTACACCTTC. This encodes CASRGGGGYYGYTF.

This clone rates as large. V and J are TRBV4-1 and TRBJ2-7, with D possibly matching TRBD1 (5 bases). This CDR3 is 17 amino acids long. The V and J ends lost 0 bases and 3 bases respectively, with 18 bases between them. Germline CDR1 MGHRA, CDR2 YSYEKL. The CDR3 DNA reads as TGCGCCAGCAGCCAAGAGAGCGTCGCAGGGTGGTACTACGAGCAGTACTTC. It yields the protein CASSQESVAGWYYEQYF.

This chain uses TRBV29-1 with TRBJ1-3; no reliable D call. The germline gives CDR1 SQVTM, CDR2 ANQGSEA. The CDR3 runs 11 residues. With 5 bases removed from V and 4 bases from J, the gap between germline ends came to 6 bases. The CDR3 nucleotides read TGCAGCGTTCTGTTGGGAAACACCATATATTTT. It specifies CSVLLGNTIYF.

The count of this clone is one. V gene TRBV29-1 combines with J gene TRBJ2-1; 13 bases line up with TRBD2. Germline assignment: CDR1 SQVTM and CDR2 ANQGSEA. With V trimmed by 6 bases and J by 9 bases, 2 bases remained unmatched. There are 12 residues in the CDR3. This CDR3 is CSVGLAGVEQFF. DNA for the CDR3: TGCAGCGTCGGACTAGCGGGGGTTGAGCAGTTCTTC.

The DNA for the CDR3 is TGTGCCAGCAGAGGTGGACAGGCCTTTAATTCACCCCTCCACTTT. Its protein product is CASRGGQAFNSPLHF. The chain carries TRBV2 and TRBJ1-6; 7 nucleotides line up with TRBD1. V gave up 6 bases and J gave up 6 bases; unmatched junction bases: 8. This CDR3 is built from 15 residues. Germline CDR1 is SNHLY and CDR2 is FYNNEI.

The gene calls are TRBV9 and TRBJ1-1, with D unresolved. Between the trimmed V and J ends, which lost 0 bases and 2 bases, there was a span of 5 bases. There are 13 residues in the CDR3. Germline V gene sequence: CDR1 SGDLS, CDR2 YYNGEE. CDR3 sequence (DNA): TGTGCCAGCAGCGTAGGCTATAACACTGAAGCTTTCTTT. Translated, it gives CASSVGYNTEAFF.

The genes are TRBV5-4 and TRBJ2-1; 7 bases line up with TRBD1. Looked up from germline, CDR1 is SGHNT and CDR2 is YYREEE (reference sequence). This CDR3 spans 15 amino acids. J lost 2 bases, V lost 0 bases, and 2 bases had no gene match. CDR3 residues: CASSLDRGTYNEQFF. The DNA for the CDR3 is TGTGCCAGCAGCTTGGACAGGGGAACCTACAATGAGCAGTTCTTC.

The V gene is TRBV14, the J gene TRBJ1-2; perhaps TRBD1 as D (5 bases). The CDR3 contains 15 residues. Germline values: CDR1 SGHDN, CDR2 FVKESK. Deletions cut 4 bases from V and 3 bases from J, with 15 bases between. The CDR3 DNA reads as TGTGCCAGCAGCCCGACCGTGACAGAGCACTATGGCTACACCTTC. This encodes CASSPTVTEHYGYTF.

The rearrangement joins TRBV5-1 to TRBJ1-3; TRBD1 might be the D (5 bases). CDR3 length equals 14 residues. The V end was cut by 4 bases, the J end by 5 bases, with 13 bases between. Germline CDR1 SGHRS, CDR2 YFSETQ. The CDR3 DNA is TGCGCCAGCAGCCCCCAGGGTGTGAGAAACACCATATATTTT. The encoded protein is CASSPQGVRNTIYF.

This clone was detected once. The chain employs TRBV7-8 and TRBJ1-2; TRBD1 matches at 7 bases. The CDR3 runs 15 residues. Trimming at V came to 3 bases and at J to 4 bases, leaving 8 bases not matched to a gene. Looked up from germline, CDR1 is SGHVS and CDR2 is FQNEAQ. In DNA form, the CDR3 reads TGTGCCAGCAGCTTTGGACAGGTCAACTCCTATGGCTACACCTTC. Amino acid sequence: CASSFGQVNSYGYTF.

DNA of the CDR3: TGTGCCAGCAGCCAAGTCTTCGGAGCGCGGTATGGCTACACCTTC. Its translation is CASSQVFGARYGYTF. The gene calls are TRBV3-1 (or the pseudogene TRBV3-2) and TRBJ1-2; D is undetermined. V was pared by 1 base and J by 5 bases, with 14 bases between. Germline CDR1 and CDR2: LGHDT and YNNKEL (reference sequence). The CDR3 is made up of 15 amino acids.

Notes on this clone: At one end the junction does not follow the germline gene, possibly because of a read error. The rearrangement links TRBV6-2 or TRBV6-3 to TRBJ1-1; D call uncertain. The CDR3 has 13 residues. Germline values: CDR1 MNHEY, CDR2 SVGEGT. The CDR3, as DNA: TGTGCCAGCAGTTACTCGACTCCTTCCCAGCCGGTCTTT. The encoded protein is CASSYSTPSQPVF.

This clone was observed a handful of times. CDR3 bases: TGTGCCAGCAGTGAATTAGGCAGGATGGGCACTGAAGCTTTCTTT. Translating gives CASSELGRMGTEAFF. This chain uses TRBV25-1 with TRBJ1-1; D remains unclear. Germline loops: CDR1 MGHDK, CDR2 SYGVNS. This CDR3 is built from 15 residues. V was clipped by 1 base and J by 4 bases, with 13 bases between them.

This chain uses TRBV28 with TRBJ2-4; D is ambiguous. Germline V CDR1 and CDR2: MDHEN, SYDVKM. Between the trimmed V and J ends, which lost 6 bases and 12 bases, there was a span of 15 bases. CDR3 length: 12 residues. The CDR3: CASSRQRTDQYF. The CDR3 DNA is TGTGCCAGCAGCCGTCAGCGAACCGATCAGTACTTC.

V is TRBV19 and J is TRBJ2-4; perhaps TRBD1 as D (6 bases). The germline CDR1 and CDR2 sequences are LNHDA and SQIVND (reference sequence). The CDR3 runs 16 residues. V was trimmed by 7 bases and J by 0 bases, leaving 16 bases between them. DNA of the CDR3: TGTGCCAGTAATACAGGGTATCGACTAGCCAAAAACATTCAGTACTTC. Translated: CASNTGYRLAKNIQYF.

The V gene is TRBV6-1, the J gene TRBJ1-2; D is unclear. CDR3 length: 11 residues. Per germline, CDR1 MNHNS and CDR2 SASEGT. V lost 2 bases to trimming and J lost 5 bases, with 3 bases between them. CDR3 bases: TGTGCCAGCAGTGAACAATATGGCTACACCTTC. Translation gives CASSEQYGYTF.

The chain couples TRBV19 to TRBJ1-3; D gene unclear. Germline CDR1 is LNHDA and CDR2 is SQIVND (reference sequence). This CDR3 is built from 13 residues. V lost 5 bases and J lost 0, with 5 bases in between. The CDR3 sequence: CASSDNSGNTIYF. Written as DNA, the CDR3 is TGTGCCAGTAGTGACAACTCTGGAAACACCATATATTTT.

The chain carries TRBV10-2 and TRBJ2-5, with a tentative D call TRBD2 (5 bases). The germline gives CDR1 WSHSY, CDR2 SAAADI. The CDR3 loop spans 12 amino acids. Trimming left V 6 bases short and J 3 bases short, with 8 bases between. The CDR3 region has the DNA TGCGCCAGCAGGGACGGGAAAGAGACCCAGTACTTC. Its translation: CASRDGKETQYF.

This chain connects TRBV4-3 to TRBJ1-2, with 12 positions matching TRBD1. After removal of 0 bases from V and 10 bases from J, the junction contained 6 bases not matched to a gene. The CDR3 runs to 15 residues. Germline V gives CDR1 LGHNA, CDR2 YSLEER. DNA of the CDR3: TGCGCCAGCAGCCAAGATGTGGGGACAGGGGGCGTCTACACCTTC. It is translated as CASSQDVGTGGVYTF.

The rearrangement joins TRBV19 to TRBJ1-2, with D hard to call. The V end lost 3 bases, the J end lost 3 bases, and 14 bases lay between the germline ends. This CDR3 spans 15 amino acids. Germline lookup yields CDR1 LNHDA and CDR2 SQIVND (reference sequence). CDR3 coding DNA: TGTGCCAGTAGTATTAATACCCCGAGGGACTATGGCTACACCTTC. Translating gives CASSINTPRDYGYTF.

The V call is TRBV7-9, the J call TRBJ1-1; D is unresolved. The CDR3 runs to 14 residues. Germline-derived CDR1 and CDR2 are SEHNR and FQNEAQ (reference sequence). Trimming stripped 1 base from V and 2 bases from J, with 8 bases between. CDR3 amino acids: CASSLDGINTEAFF. Written as DNA, the CDR3 is TGTGCCAGCAGCTTAGACGGGATCAACACTGAAGCTTTCTTT.

The chain links TRBV14 to TRBJ1-3; D ambiguous. Trimming took 3 bases from V and 7 from J, leaving 10 bases between them. Per the germline V gene, CDR1 is SGHDN and CDR2 is FVKESK. The CDR3 runs 13 residues. The CDR3 is CASSQPSRNTIYF. As DNA, the CDR3 is TGTGCCAGCAGCCAGCCGTCGAGGAACACCATATATTTT.

This clone was seen once. The chain carries TRBV6-1 and TRBJ2-3, with 7 nucleotides matching TRBD1. The germline gives CDR1 MNHNS, CDR2 SASEGT. The length of the CDR3 is 15 residues. Germline trimming cut 0 bases from V and 0 bases from J; bases unmatched to any gene: 0. CDR3 sequence: CASSEAGQSTDTQYF. CDR3 DNA: TGTGCCAGCAGTGAAGCGGGACAGAGCACAGATACGCAGTATTTT.

V gene TRBV5-4 combines with J gene TRBJ1-1; 12 bases line up with TRBD1. CDR1 SGHNT and CDR2 YYREEE come from the germline V gene (reference sequence). The V and J ends lost 3 bases and 5 bases, in that order; junction bases with no gene match: 17. The CDR3 covers 19 residues. The CDR3 nucleotides read TGTGCCAGCAGCTCCAAAGGGGGAGGGACAGGGGGCTCGGGGACTGAAGCTTTCTTT. It is translated as CASSSKGGGTGGSGTEAFF.

The gene calls are TRBV5-1 and TRBJ1-1, with 9 bases fitting TRBD1. This CDR3 has 14 amino acids. The V and J ends lost 4 bases and 4 bases, in that order; junction bases with no gene match: 5. Germline V CDR1 and CDR2: SGHRS, YFSETQ. The CDR3 sequence: CASSGTGFGTEAFF. The CDR3 nucleotides are TGCGCCAGCAGCGGGACAGGGTTTGGCACTGAAGCTTTCTTT.

The chain joins TRBV5-1 to TRBJ2-5, with 12 bases fitting TRBD2. This CDR3 is 16 amino acids long. The germline gives CDR1 SGHRS, CDR2 YFSETQ. Trimming removed 4 bases from V and 2 bases from J; junction bases left unmatched: 6. The CDR3 DNA is TGCGCCAGCAGCCAGGGACTAGCGGGCGCGCAAGAGACCCAGTACTTC. Translating it yields CASSQGLAGAQETQYF.

The chain combines TRBV5-1 with TRBJ1-1, with 9 bases fitting TRBD1. This CDR3 contains 15 residues. The trim removed 5 bases at V and 1 base at J, leaving 6 bases unmatched. CDR1 is SGHRS and CDR2 is YFSETQ in the germline V gene. The CDR3 bases are TGCGCCAGCAGGCGACAGGGGGTAGGGAACACTGAAGCTTTCTTT. This encodes CASRRQGVGNTEAFF.

The rearrangement uses TRBV3-1 (or the pseudogene TRBV3-2) and TRBJ2-7, with 7 bases fitting TRBD1. This CDR3 is built from 15 residues. After removal of 0 bases from V and 3 bases from J, the junction contained 5 bases not matched to a gene. CDR1 is LGHDT and CDR2 is YNNKEL in the germline V gene (reference sequence). In nucleotides, the CDR3 is TGTGCCAGCAGCCAAGATCGTTACAGGGGCTACGAGCAGTACTTC. It yields the protein CASSQDRYRGYEQYF.